The next 28 T cell receptor beta chains were all read from a single sample in a study of blood T cell repertoires in COVID-19. TCRdb's copy holds only in-frame clones and misses some; the assay was immunoSEQ multiplex PCR. The sample has roughly 350,000 clones, over 70% seen once. Sequences were obtained from peripheral blood. These receptors came from a woman aged 50 to 60 with COVID-19, enrolled during active disease.

This rearrangement joins TRBV6-2 or TRBV6-3 to TRBJ2-2, with 8 bases fitting TRBD1. V shed 3 bases and J 8 bases; nucleotides not matched to a gene: 8. Germline loops: CDR1 MNHEY, CDR2 SVGEGT. CDR3 length equals 15 residues. CDR3: CASSYVTGDRGELFF. The CDR3 DNA is TGTGCCAGCAGTTATGTGACAGGGGACAGGGGGGAGCTGTTTTTT.

This clone was counted once. The gene calls are TRBV18 and TRBJ2-3; 12 nucleotides align to TRBD1. The CDR3 is made up of 14 amino acids. Germline CDR1 and CDR2: KGHSH and LQKENI. Unmatched junction bases numbered 2, after V lost 6 bases and J lost 4 bases. The CDR3 spells CASSGTGGADTQYF. The CDR3 region has the DNA TGTGCCAGCTCCGGGACAGGGGGCGCAGATACGCAGTATTTT.

V is TRBV30 and J is TRBJ2-1; 9 bases agree with TRBD1. This CDR3 spans 11 amino acids. The ends lost 2 bases at V and 15 bases at J; junction bases unmatched: 5. The V gene's germline CDR1 is GTSNPN and CDR2 SVGIG (reference sequence). The CDR3 protein is CAWSLDRGPFF. Here the CDR3 DNA reads TGTGCCTGGAGTTTGGACAGGGGCCCGTTCTTC.

Points on this clone: The junction departs from the called germline gene at one end, perhaps through a read error. CDR3 bases: TGTGCCAGCAGCGTCTCTAGCGGTACAGATACGCGGTATTTT. Amino acids: CASSVSSGTDTRYF. The chain is built from TRBV7-6 and TRBJ2-3; 7 bases match TRBD2. CDR1 and CDR2 from the germline V gene are SGHVS and FNYEAQ. This CDR3 spans 14 amino acids.

The chain recombines TRBV30 with TRBJ1-1, with 8 nucleotides matching TRBD1. V lost 3 bases and J lost 4; bases outside the gene matches: 4. Germline V lookup: CDR1 GTSNPN, CDR2 SVGIG (reference sequence). This CDR3 is 13 amino acids long. The CDR3 is CAWSPGQVTEAFF. The CDR3 DNA follows: TGTGCCTGGAGCCCGGGACAGGTCACTGAAGCTTTCTTT.

The chain combines TRBV29-1 with TRBJ2-2; 7 nucleotides align to TRBD2. The J segment lost 5 bases and the V segment lost 7 bases, leaving 10 bases of the junction unmatched. The germline V gene encodes CDR1 SQVTM and CDR2 ANQGSEA. The CDR3 length is 14 residues. The CDR3 loop reads CSGEVGGRTGELFF. The CDR3, as DNA: TGCAGCGGTGAGGTGGGAGGGCGAACCGGGGAGCTGTTTTTT.

The chain employs TRBV24-1 and TRBJ1-1; D is unresolved. This CDR3 spans 14 amino acids. V was clipped by 7 bases and J by 3 bases, with 14 bases between them. The germline V gene encodes CDR1 KGHDR and CDR2 SFDVKD. The CDR3: CATRGEPMDTEAFF. The CDR3 nucleotides are TGTGCCACCAGGGGCGAACCGATGGACACTGAAGCTTTCTTT.

This clone has just one count. The rearrangement links TRBV21-1 to TRBJ2-7; the table's D gene call, TRBD2, was not cross checked with the DNA. TRBV21-1 is a known pseudogene. The CDR3 is made up of 18 amino acids. The CDR3 coding sequence is TGTGCCAGCAGTTTACTAGCTTCCGCCTCGTTAAGATCCTACGAGCAGTACTTC. Translated, it gives CASSLLASASLRSYEQYF.

The J gene is TRBJ2-5, the V gene TRBV6-1, with 11 bases aligning to TRBD2. Looked up from germline, CDR1 is MNHNS and CDR2 is SASEGT. Trimming removed 3 bases from V and 4 bases from J; junction bases left unmatched: 10. The CDR3 totals 17 residues. The CDR3, as DNA: TGTGCCAGCAGTGAGTCACTAGCGGGAGTTTGGGGAGAGACCCAGTACTTC. Translating it yields CASSESLAGVWGETQYF.

The chain couples TRBV2 to TRBJ1-2; possible D gene TRBD1, 5 bases. The germline CDR1 and CDR2 sequences are SNHLY and FYNNEI. The CDR3 is 13 amino acids. Trimming took off 4 bases at V and 7 bases at J, with 13 bases between the two ends. The DNA of the CDR3 is TGTGCCAGCAGTGTTATTAGGGGAGGTGGCTACACCTTC. Translating gives CASSVIRGGGYTF.

The chain is built from TRBV2 and TRBJ1-5; D perhaps matches TRBD1 (5 bases). CDR1 SNHLY and CDR2 FYNNEI come from the germline V gene. The length of the CDR3 is 16 residues. With 2 bases removed from V and 9 bases from J, the gap between germline ends came to 20 bases. The chain's CDR3 is CASSEKSRGPFLPQHF. The CDR3 nucleotides are TGTGCCAGCAGTGAAAAGTCTAGGGGTCCTTTCTTGCCCCAGCATTTT.

V usage is TRBV3-1 (or the pseudogene TRBV3-2) and J usage is TRBJ2-1, with 12 bases that match TRBD2. J was trimmed by 9 bases and V by 2 bases; bases with no gene match: 11. The CDR3 covers 17 residues. The germline gives CDR1 LGHDT, CDR2 YNNKEL (reference sequence). The CDR3 DNA reads as TGTGCCAGCAGCCAACTAGGGACTAGCGGGTTCCTCGGTGAGCAGTTCTTC. This encodes CASSQLGTSGFLGEQFF.

The V gene is TRBV2, the J gene TRBJ1-2; 9 nucleotides line up with TRBD1. CDR3 length: 14 residues. CDR1 is SNHLY and CDR2 is FYNNEI in the germline V gene. V lost 1 base and J lost 6; bases outside the gene matches: 3. The CDR3: CASSEGDREDGYTF. The CDR3 bases are TGTGCCAGCAGTGAAGGGGACAGGGAGGATGGCTACACCTTC. The variable domain in full, completed from reference TRBV2 and TRBJ1-2, reads EPEVTQTPSHQVTQMGQEVILRCVPISNHLYFYWYRQILGQKVEFLVSFYNNEISEKSEIFDDQFSVERPDGSNFTLKIRSTKLEDSAMYFCASSEGDREDGYTFGSGTRLTVV.

CDR3 sequence (DNA): TGCGCCAGCAGCACGGGACAGGGGGCTTTCCACGAGCAGTACTTC. This gives the protein CASSTGQGAFHEQYF. The chain has TRBV5-1 and TRBJ2-7; 12 bases fit TRBD1. This CDR3 comprises 15 residues. Germline V lookup: CDR1 SGHRS, CDR2 YFSETQ. The V gene end was trimmed by 4 bases and the J gene end by 5 bases; junction bases not matched to a gene: 7.

The chain couples TRBV27 to TRBJ2-5; D not certain. Germline CDR1 MNHEY, CDR2 SMNVEV (reference sequence). This CDR3 region has 12 residues. Trimming took off 4 bases at V and 7 bases at J, with 10 bases between the two ends. CDR3 protein: CASSSPGWTQYF. CDR3 nucleotide sequence: TGTGCCAGCAGTTCGCCCGGTTGGACCCAGTACTTC.

The DNA for the CDR3 is TGTGCCAGCAGCTTAGTTTGGGGAGGAAGCACTGAAGCTTTCTTT. Encoded protein: CASSLVWGGSTEAFF. The V gene is TRBV11-1, the J gene TRBJ1-1; D gene unclear. Germline V CDR1 and CDR2: SGHAT, FQDESV (reference sequence). V lost 1 base to trimming and J lost 4 bases, with 13 bases between them. This CDR3 has 15 amino acids.

The genes are TRBV30 and TRBJ2-2; no clear D gene. Germline loops: CDR1 GTSNPN, CDR2 SVGIG (reference sequence). The CDR3 covers 12 residues. Trimming pared 0 bases from V and 4 bases from J, leaving 3 bases between. The CDR3 protein is CAWSVITGELFF. In DNA form, the CDR3 reads TGTGCCTGGAGTGTTATCACCGGGGAGCTGTTTTTT.

In its sample, this clone was seen once. V gene TRBV6-5 combines with J gene TRBJ2-7; possible D gene TRBD2, 6 bases. Germline values: CDR1 MNHEY, CDR2 SVGAGI. CDR3 length: 14 residues. V shed 2 bases and J shed 2 bases, with 10 bases lying between them. The CDR3 protein is CASSYGGIAYEQYF. CDR3 DNA sequence: TGTGCCAGCAGTTACGGCGGGATAGCCTACGAGCAGTACTTC.

The V gene is TRBV30, the J gene TRBJ2-7; no clear D gene. This CDR3 has 11 amino acids. V was trimmed by 3 bases and J by 1 base, leaving 4 bases between them. CDR1 and CDR2 from the germline V gene are GTSNPN and SVGIG (reference sequence). Written as DNA, the CDR3 is TGTGCCTGGAGGAGATCCTACGAGCAGTACTTC. Amino acid sequence: CAWRRSYEQYF.

This clone has a single count. The gene calls are TRBV3-1 (or the pseudogene TRBV3-2) and TRBJ1-2; no clear D gene. The CDR3 loop spans 15 amino acids. Trimming removed 1 base from V and 3 bases from J, with 12 bases in between. Germline-derived CDR1 and CDR2 are LGHDT and YNNKEL (reference sequence). CDR3: CASSQVVGVDYGYTF. The CDR3 DNA is TGTGCCAGCAGCCAAGTGGTGGGAGTAGACTATGGCTACACCTTC.

This sequence joins TRBV25-1 and TRBJ1-1; maybe TRBD1 (6 bases). V was shortened by 4 bases and J by 0 bases, with 15 bases between the two germline ends. CDR3 length: 16 residues. The V gene's germline CDR1 is MGHDK and CDR2 SYGVNS. As DNA, the CDR3 is TGTGCCAGCAGTGGTCAGCGGGGGCCAATGAACACTGAAGCTTTCTTT. Translating it yields CASSGQRGPMNTEAFF.

The rearrangement joins TRBV18 to TRBJ1-4; D ambiguous. V lost 1 base and J lost 0, with 6 bases in between. CDR1 is KGHSH and CDR2 is LQKENI in the germline V gene. This CDR3 spans 15 amino acids. Written as DNA, the CDR3 is TGTGCCAGCTCACCACGTCCTGCAACTAATGAAAAACTGTTTTTT. Amino acids: CASSPRPATNEKLFF. Full variable domain (remainder filled in from reference TRBV18 and TRBJ1-4): NAGVMQNPRHLVRRRGQEARLRCSPMKGHSHVYWYRQLPEEGLKFMVYLQKENIIDESGMPKERFSAEFPKEGPSILRIQQVVRGDSAAYFCASSPRPATNEKLFFGSGTQLSVL.

The V and J genes are TRBV24-1 and TRBJ2-1, with a weak D call TRBD1 (5 bases). The CDR3 loop spans 14 amino acids. V lost 6 bases to trimming and J lost 4 bases, with 12 bases between them. Germline values: CDR1 KGHDR, CDR2 SFDVKD. CDR3 in amino acids: CATSSEDKYNEQFF. The DNA for the CDR3 is TGTGCCACCAGTTCCGAGGACAAATACAATGAGCAGTTCTTC.

This clone has just one count. V gene TRBV7-2 combines with J gene TRBJ2-7, with 7 bases matching TRBD1. The V segment lost 4 bases and the J segment 3 bases; nucleotides outside the gene matches: 9. Germline CDR1 reads SGHTA; CDR2 reads FQGNSA. This CDR3 is built from 15 residues. CDR3 in amino acids: CASSSPTRQGYEQYF. Here the CDR3 DNA reads TGTGCCAGCAGCTCTCCCACAAGACAGGGCTACGAGCAGTACTTC.

The J gene is TRBJ1-2, the V gene TRBV6-5, with a weak D call TRBD1 (5 bases). The CDR3 runs to 14 residues. The germline V gene has CDR1 MNHEY and CDR2 SVGAGI. The ends were cut back, 7 bases at V and 1 base at J, with 13 bases in the middle. The CDR3 bases are TGTGCCAGCAACCCTCTGGGGGGTAACTATGGCTACACCTTC. This translates into CASNPLGGNYGYTF.

This chain links TRBV12-3 or TRBV12-4 with TRBJ2-5; TRBD1 matches 9 bases. This CDR3 comprises 13 residues. With V trimmed by 2 bases and J by 8 bases, 3 bases remained unmatched. CDR3 amino acids: CASSLRTGDTQYF. CDR3 coding DNA: TGTGCCAGCAGTTTAAGGACAGGGGACACCCAGTACTTC.

The rearrangement links TRBV7-6 to TRBJ1-5; a possible D gene is TRBD1 (5 bases). The CDR3 covers 15 residues. The germline V gene encodes CDR1 SGHVS and CDR2 FNYEAQ. Trimming left V 4 bases short and J 4 bases short, with 14 bases between. CDR3 amino acids: CASSSRDGFNQPQHF. In nucleotides, the CDR3 is TGTGCCAGCAGCTCGCGGGACGGGTTTAATCAGCCCCAGCATTTT.

V gene TRBV2 combines with J gene TRBJ1-2; D gene uncertain. Trimming took 7 bases from V and 0 from J, leaving 9 bases between them. The CDR3 totals 13 residues. The germline CDR1 and CDR2 sequences are SNHLY and FYNNEI. CDR3 in amino acids: CASTMAPNYGYTF. DNA of the CDR3: TGTGCCAGCACCATGGCCCCTAACTATGGCTACACCTTC.